Described below is a single TCR beta chain sequence and its context. Its antigen is still unknown. Per-nucleotide qualities are absent, and no much larger clonotype sits a single base away. TCR CDR3 regions were amplified from genomic DNA by multiplex PCR using the deep immunoSEQ assay. Genomic DNA extracted from each cell subset was distributed evenly over all wells of several immunoSEQ 96-well plates, and each plate served as one replicate. For unsorted PBMC, approximately 290 ng genomic DNA, equal to tens of thousands of T cell genomes, was loaded into each replicate PCR. Ten immunoSEQ deep assay plates were used to sequence unsorted PBMC genomic DNA. The purified libraries were quantified using a Qubit 3.0 fluorometer, sized with a Bioanalyzer 2100, and then quantified again using the KAPA Library Quantification kit. Every immunoSEQ 96-well plate was sequenced on a separate single-read 150-cycle Illumina NextSeq 550 flow cell. Concerning the study's data processing: Because the immunoSEQ output held only junctional sequences and lacked quality scores, the filtering could not match the filtering applied to full-length reads. Sequences were annotated with PyIR, a Python wrapper for IgBLAST v1.9, and V/J genes and CDR3 were assigned using IMGT germline references. Reads were filtered out if the reads had weak V/J assignments (E-value above 1e-6), no CDR3, stop codons, out-of-frame junctions, or ambiguous translated residues. V3J clonotypes were defined as sequences sharing an identical inferred V gene, J gene, and CDR3 amino acid sequence. Percentage overlap between repertoires was calculated by dividing the number of shared unique clonotypes by the size of the smaller repertoire. Repertoire richness was assessed with RTK rarefaction, the Chao1 estimator, and Recon v2.1 estimates of unobserved clonotypes. TCRdb retrieved this table from immuneACCESS and kept in-frame rearrangements only. Not all clones are present; in checked studies, unresolved V genes account for under half, and no reason is known for the remainder. V, J and clone size are those of that table, while D and trimming were read from the DNA. The sample contains 470,000 or so clones, 65% to 85% of them found a single time. The ten largest clonotypes hold about 13% of the sample.

The source of the sample is a study of shared clonotypes between healthy human individuals (dated by TCRdb to between 2020 and 2021). About the investigation overall: The cohort included three men and a couple of women between 18 and 49 years of age. The study deeply sequenced blood TCR repertoires of about five healthy adults to estimate repertoire size and the extent of clonotype sharing between individuals. Libraries were prepared and TCR repertoires were sequenced by different laboratories using diverse techniques, in order to increase sequencing depth and limit assay-specific biases. Each donor's leukapheresis produced roughly between about 0.85 and 10 billion PBMCs. What the authors observed across the whole study: Sampling was restricted to blood, and TCR repertoires in tissues likely differ from the TCR repertoires found in blood. Based on pairwise subsampling, the degree of clonotype sharing among donors was expected to be affected by sequencing depth. The genetic and exposure-history diversity represented was limited by the small number of donors.

The donors were healthy, HIV-negative adults who had no recently reported acute infections or vaccinations. All donors were Caucasian adults living in Nashville, Tennessee, USA. For unsorted samples, 75 million to 90 million PBMCs were counted and genomic DNA was extracted with the QIAamp DNA Blood Mini kit. Blood was collected by leukapheresis, and PBMCs were isolated by Ficoll-Histopaque density gradient centrifugation and then cryopreserved in liquid nitrogen vapor phase. The sequence came from a woman aged 40-49 years in good health. Some clones in this sample may be carry-over from other donors' samples. The source material was PBMCs.

At the DNA level, the sequence is TGTGCCAGCGCCAGGGAGGGGGACTCCTACGAGCAGTACTTC. Translated, it gives CASAREGDSYEQYF. The chain links TRBV7-9 with TRBJ2-7, with a tentative D gene TRBD2 over 7 matching bases. V loses 8 bases, J loses 0 bases, and the germline ends lie 14 bases apart. CDR1 SEHNR and CDR2 FQNEAQ were looked up in the germline V gene (reference sequence). The CDR3 measures 14 amino acids from cysteine to phenylalanine. Only the CDR3 region is kept as DNA, spanning 42 bases read in frame from base 1. The CDR3 plus the reference TRBV7-9 and TRBJ2-7 genes for the other parts give the full variable domain: DTGVSQNPRHKITKRGQNVTFRCDPISEHNRLYWYRQTLGQGPEFLTYFQNEAQLEKSRLLSDRFSAERPKGSFSTLEIQRTEQGDSAMYLCASAREGDSYEQYFGPGTRLTVT.